What follows describes a single TCR beta chain. Its antigen is as yet unknown. These data are taken from a study of a mutant IDH1 vaccine in newly diagnosed glioma. Study as a whole: Vaccine dosing followed radiotherapy by 4-6 weeks, or accompanied temozolomide cycles. Treated patients had a mean age of approximately 41 years and a sex split that was approximately 62% male and approximately 40% female. Antecedent treatment encompassed radiotherapy, temozolomide, or their combination; the majority received both. Visits V12 and V13 fell at weeks 35 and 47, respectively.

Data came from immunoSEQ multiplex PCR; TCRdb stores just in-frame clones and leaves some out. The repertoire includes 40,000 to 60,000 clones, 70% to 85% of them detected once, and approximately 6.8% sits in the top ten. Time point meaning: week 35, safety follow-up. One vaccine dose held 300 ug of mutant IDH1 20-mer peptide and came with topical imiquimod. CDR1 is LNHDA and CDR2 is SQIVND in the germline V gene (reference sequence). The CDR3 spans 15 residues. V gave up 6 bases and J gave up 0 bases, with 12 bases separating them. The V gene is TRBV19, the J gene TRBJ1-3; D is unclear. This receptor was obtained from a man in his forties with glioma. The starting material was PBMCs, obtained from a glioma patient whose treatment included an IDH1 peptide vaccine. CDR3 region: CASRGVTSSGNTIYF. CDR3 in DNA: TGTGCCAGTAGGGGCGTCACCAGCTCTGGAAACACCATATATTTT.